One sample yielded the 23 T cell receptor beta chains listed below, sequenced in a study of T cell changes during pregnancy in multiple sclerosis. Assay used: immunoSEQ multiplex PCR; TCRdb lists only in-frame clones, some missing. Of approximately 80,000 clones listed, 90% to 95% are singletons. Sequenced material: peripheral blood, taken in the second trimester of pregnancy. These receptor sequences come from a female donor in good health, enrolled as a control in a pregnancy study.

The chain combines TRBV29-1 with TRBJ2-1; D remains ambiguous. The CDR3 covers 13 residues. The V end lost 6 bases, the J end lost 7 bases, and 16 bases lay between the germline ends. Germline V gene data show CDR1 as SQVTM and CDR2 as ANQGSEA. The CDR3 region has the DNA TGCAGCGTCACCAACAAGATTGGTAATGAGCAGTTCTTC. Translated, it gives CSVTNKIGNEQFF.

The chain joins TRBV6-5 to TRBJ2-5; D is undetermined. Between the trimmed V and J ends, which lost 6 bases and 4 bases, there was a span of 6 bases. From germline, CDR1 is MNHEY and CDR2 SVGAGI. This CDR3 is built from 11 residues. CDR3 nucleotides: TGTGCCAGCAGGCAAGCAGAGACCCAGTACTTC. Translating gives CASRQAETQYF.

In DNA, the CDR3 is TGTGCCAGCAGTGAGTTTGCCAGGGCCTACGAGCAGTACTTC. It is translated as CASSEFARAYEQYF. The chain couples TRBV2 to TRBJ2-7; possibly TRBD1 for D (5 bases). Deletions cut 3 bases from V and 2 bases from J, with 11 bases between. The CDR3 contains 14 residues. Germline V gene data show CDR1 as SNHLY and CDR2 as FYNNEI.

In its sample, this clone was seen once. The rearrangement joins TRBV27 to TRBJ2-3; D is uncertain. Trimming took 2 bases from V and 2 from J, leaving 23 bases between them. CDR3 length: 19 residues. Germline V gives CDR1 MNHEY, CDR2 SMNVEV (reference sequence). CDR3 DNA sequence: TGTGCCAGCAGTTTAAGCTCAGCCAGGTTCGACACCTACACAGATACGCAGTATTTT. Translated, it gives CASSLSSARFDTYTDTQYF.

This clone was picked up one time. The chain recombines TRBV5-5 with TRBJ2-2, with D possibly TRBD2 on 5 matching bases. Germline V gene sequence: CDR1 SGHKS, CDR2 YYEKEE (reference sequence). The germline V and J ends were trimmed by 2 bases and 7 bases, with 18 bases remaining between them. The CDR3 contains 16 residues. In DNA, the CDR3 is TGTGCCAGCAGCTTATCGGCTAGCCCCCGGGTCGGGGAGCTGTTTTTT. It specifies CASSLSASPRVGELFF. Complete variable domain (other parts from reference TRBV5-5 and TRBJ2-2): DAGVTQSPTHLIKTRGQQVTLRCSPISGHKSVSWYQQVLGQGPQFIFQYYEKEERGRGNFPDRFSARQFPNYSSELNVNALLLGDSALYLCASSLSASPRVGELFFGEGSRLTVL.

The chain recombines TRBV19 with TRBJ2-3; 9 bases fit TRBD2. J was trimmed by 6 bases and V by 7 bases; bases with no gene match: 11. The CDR3 totals 15 residues. CDR1 is LNHDA, CDR2 SQIVND, per germline (reference sequence). The CDR3 is CASTEDGTSSDTQYF. In DNA form, the CDR3 reads TGTGCCAGTACCGAAGACGGGACTAGCAGCGATACGCAGTATTTT.

V gene TRBV19 combines with J gene TRBJ2-1; no clear D gene. V lost 5 bases and J 5 bases, leaving 10 bases between the germline ends. Germline CDR1 is LNHDA and CDR2 is SQIVND (reference sequence). The CDR3 has 13 residues. The CDR3 DNA reads as TGTGCCAGTAGTTCCGGGTTCAACAATGAGCAGTTCTTC. The encoded protein is CASSSGFNNEQFF.

The chain carries TRBV7-9 and TRBJ2-3; 7 nucleotides align to TRBD2. V lost 0 bases and J lost 1; bases outside the gene matches: 4. This CDR3 has 16 amino acids. CDR1 is SEHNR, CDR2 FQNEAQ, per germline (reference sequence). The CDR3 region is CASSLAGGFGTDTQYF. The CDR3 bases are TGTGCCAGCAGCTTAGCGGGAGGGTTTGGCACAGATACGCAGTATTTT.

The chain recombines TRBV4-2 with TRBJ1-5, with D perhaps TRBD1 (6 bases). Trimming shortened V by 4 bases and J by 5 bases, and 21 bases separated the two germline ends. The CDR3 is 17 residues long. The germline V gene has CDR1 LGHNA and CDR2 YNFKEQ. CDR3 residues: CASSLRQEEWADQPQHF. CDR3 nucleotides: TGTGCCAGCAGCCTTAGACAGGAGGAGTGGGCTGATCAGCCCCAGCATTTT.

This chain uses TRBV28 with TRBJ2-2; unclear D gene. V lost 1 base, J lost 4 bases, and 10 bases lay in between. Per germline, CDR1 MDHEN and CDR2 SYDVKM. The CDR3 consists of 15 residues. CDR3 bases: TGTGCCAGCAGTTTATTCCCGACGGGCACCGGGGAGCTGTTTTTT. Amino acids: CASSLFPTGTGELFF.

The chain recombines TRBV29-1 with TRBJ1-1, with D uncertain. Trimming removed 5 bases at V and 1 base at J, with 14 bases between. Germline V lookup: CDR1 SQVTM, CDR2 ANQGSEA. CDR3 size: 14 residues. In nucleotides, the CDR3 is TGCAGCGTTTCCCCAGGATCCTCGAACACTGAAGCTTTCTTT. Amino acid sequence: CSVSPGSSNTEAFF.

The genes are TRBV27 and TRBJ2-2, with TRBD1 matching over 10 bases. Germline V gene data show CDR1 as MNHEY and CDR2 as SMNVEV (reference sequence). CDR3 length equals 16 residues. V shed 1 base and J 5 bases; nucleotides not matched to a gene: 4. CDR3 amino acids: CASSLWGQGRTGELFF. In nucleotides, the CDR3 is TGTGCCAGCAGTTTATGGGGACAGGGGAGAACCGGGGAGCTGTTTTTT.

The gene calls are TRBV19 and TRBJ2-5, with TRBD2 matching over 9 bases. The CDR3 runs to 16 residues. CDR1 LNHDA and CDR2 SQIVND come from the germline V gene (reference sequence). Trimming at V came to 5 bases and at J to 4 bases, leaving 11 bases not matched to a gene. CDR3 nucleotides: TGTGCCAGTAGTCTATTCTCTAGAGCGGGAGGAGAGACCCAGTACTTC. This gives the protein CASSLFSRAGGETQYF. The full variable domain, in which reference TRBV19 and TRBJ2-5 provide the parts outside the CDR3, is DGGITQSPKYLFRKEGQNVTLSCEQNLNHDAMYWYRQDPGQGLRLIYYSQIVNDFQKGDIAEGYSVSREKKESFPLTVTSAQKNPTAFYLCASSLFSRAGGETQYFGPGTRLLVL.

The chain recombines TRBV5-1 with TRBJ2-6; weak D call: TRBD2 (5 bases). Germline CDR1 reads SGHRS; CDR2 reads YFSETQ. Trimming left V 0 bases short and J 2 bases short, with 6 bases between. The CDR3 has 15 residues. DNA of the CDR3: TGCGCCAGCAGCTTGGGAGGGACTGGGGCCAACGTCCTGACTTTC. Translating it yields CASSLGGTGANVLTF.

As DNA, the CDR3 is TGTGCCAGCAGCTCGACAGCCTGGAATGAGCAGTTCTTC. Residues: CASSSTAWNEQFF. V and J are TRBV14 and TRBJ2-1; the D gene is possibly TRBD1 (5 bases). This CDR3 has 13 amino acids. Between the trimmed V and J ends, which lost 5 bases and 7 bases, there was a span of 12 bases. Germline-derived CDR1 and CDR2 are SGHDN and FVKESK.

The chain employs TRBV4-1 and TRBJ2-1, with 8 bases identical to TRBD1. The CDR3 has 15 amino acids. The J segment lost 4 bases and the V segment lost 1 base, leaving 3 bases of the junction unmatched. Germline V gene data show CDR1 as MGHRA and CDR2 as YSYEKL. This chain's CDR3 is CASSQGRDRYNEQFF. In DNA form, the CDR3 reads TGCGCCAGCAGCCAAGGGAGGGACAGGTACAATGAGCAGTTCTTC.

The chain uses TRBV27 and TRBJ1-4, with D perhaps matching TRBD1 (6 bases). Deletions cut 5 bases from V and 8 bases from J, with 15 bases between. This CDR3 is built from 14 residues. Germline values: CDR1 MNHEY, CDR2 SMNVEV (reference sequence). The CDR3: CASSLIGGGEKLFF. The CDR3 DNA is TGTGCCAGCAGTCTCATAGGGGGAGGGGAAAAACTGTTTTTT.

This clone was seen just once. The J gene is TRBJ2-3, the V gene TRBV7-2, with TRBD1 identical over 7 bases. CDR3 length equals 18 residues. Germline V CDR1 and CDR2: SGHTA, FQGNSA. The V gene end was trimmed by 5 bases and the J gene end by 5 bases; junction bases not matched to a gene: 19. The CDR3: CASSPRGPGTDRRDTQYF. Here the CDR3 DNA reads TGTGCCAGCAGCCCCCGAGGCCCCGGGACAGATCGGAGAGATACGCAGTATTTT.

The chain uses TRBV28 and TRBJ2-3, with TRBD2 matching 9 bases. This CDR3 has 17 amino acids. CDR1 and CDR2 (germline): MDHEN, SYDVKM. V gave up 2 bases and J gave up 2 bases; unmatched junction bases: 8. CDR3 bases: TGTGCCAGCAGTTTACAGCTAGCGGGACCATCCACAGATACGCAGTATTTT. This translates into CASSLQLAGPSTDTQYF.

The chain employs TRBV6-5 and TRBJ1-1, with D perhaps TRBD1 (5 bases). The V and J ends lost 5 bases and 7 bases respectively, with 14 bases between them. Germline assignment: CDR1 MNHEY and CDR2 SVGAGI. The CDR3 covers 13 residues. Written as DNA, the CDR3 is TGTGCCAGCAGTACCACGAGACAGAGTGAAGCTTTCTTT. It specifies CASSTTRQSEAFF.

The genes are TRBV7-4 and TRBJ2-5; D is perhaps TRBD2 (5 bases). Trimming left V 0 bases short and J 8 bases short, with 7 bases between. There are 12 residues in the CDR3. The germline V gene encodes CDR1 SGHVT and CDR2 SQSDAQ. This CDR3 reads CASSLASVTQYF. The CDR3 bases are TGTGCCAGCAGCTTAGCTAGCGTAACCCAGTACTTC.

The rearrangement uses TRBV29-1 and TRBJ1-4; D not resolved. This CDR3 region has 10 residues. Trimming cost V 7 bases and J 10 bases, with 10 bases left between them. Germline lookup yields CDR1 SQVTM and CDR2 ANQGSEA. As DNA, the CDR3 is TGCAGCGCGAGGGATGCAAAACTGTTTTTT. Translating it yields CSARDAKLFF.

The V gene is TRBV7-9, the J gene TRBJ2-5, with 12 bases aligning to TRBD2. The CDR3 contains 19 residues. Trimming at V came to 4 bases and at J to 4 bases, leaving 16 bases not matched to a gene. Germline V lookup: CDR1 SEHNR, CDR2 FQNEAQ (reference sequence). In DNA form, the CDR3 reads TGTGCCAGCAGCTCCGCCCGGGCTAGCGGGAGGGCCCTCGGAGAGACCCAGTACTTC. Residues: CASSSARASGRALGETQYF.